This TCR beta chain was documented in a study of T cell changes during pregnancy in multiple sclerosis. Some clones are missing from TCRdb's copy, which holds only in-frame ones; the method was immunoSEQ multiplex PCR. The sample holds roughly 120,000 clones, approximately 90% seen once. This material consisted of peripheral blood, taken in the third trimester of pregnancy. The sequence was collected from a female donor with multiple sclerosis, enrolled in a pregnancy study.

CDR3 protein: CASSLSTGVQTQYF. The CDR3 DNA reads TGTGCCAGCAGTTTATCGACGGGGGTTCAGACCCAGTACTTC. V is TRBV27 and J is TRBJ2-5; D may be TRBD2 (6 bases). V was trimmed by 0 bases and J by 6 bases, leaving 11 bases between them. Germline assignment: CDR1 MNHEY and CDR2 SMNVEV (reference sequence). The CDR3 loop spans 14 amino acids.